This T cell receptor (beta chain) was identified in a study of lymphopenia after photon versus proton radiotherapy (dated by TCRdb to between 2018 and 2021). Turning to the overall study: The study compared the immunological effects of photon versus proton radiation therapy in patients with gastrointestinal tumors who developed high-grade lymphopenia. The cohort included roughly 20 patients with gastrointestinal tumors who developed lymphopenia after receiving either photon or proton therapy. The goal of the study was to characterize the differences between the two radiation modalities in how they affect the immune system.

General findings and caveats noted by the study authors: During treatment, patients who received photon therapy lost naive T cells and TCR diversity and gained effector/memory populations, whereas patients who received proton therapy remained relatively stable. The survival association was assessed only in patients who died, and the authors presented better survival with proton therapy as a possibility rather than a demonstrated result. Among patients across the cohort who died, overall survival time showed an inverse correlation with a larger post-nadir drop in TCR diversity. After the lymphocyte count nadir, repertoires from photon-treated patients showed oligoclonal expansion, particularly of CD8+ Temra cells, and this expansion drove the decline in diversity.

From the cysteine through the phenylalanine, the CDR3 covers 16 amino acids. Just CDR3 DNA is preserved here, 48 bases in frame from base 1. Cut back by 4 bases and 0 bases, the V and J ends lie 12 bases apart. Reading the germline V gene (reference sequence) gives CDR1 LNHNV and CDR2 YYDKDF. Libraries were prepared through the immunoSEQ multiplex PCR assay. Deep sequencing of rearranged TCR beta loci, alongside multiparametric flow cytometry, was used to profile T cell repertoires. This is the immuneACCESS table as TCRdb keeps it, with only in-frame sequences that have V and J called. A part of the clones is gone; compared with another copy, unresolved V genes explain less than half, and the rest is unexplained. The sample table contains 25,000 to 30,000 clones; only one count was recorded for around 83% of them. The leading ten clones occupy approximately 4% of the sample. With regard to this clone: Its cognate antigen has yet to be identified. Per-base quality was not reported, and no clone a single base away is much larger than it.

The chain couples TRBV15 to TRBJ1-4, with an unclear D gene assignment. This receptor was taken from a woman aged 45-65 years with pancreatic cancer. This specimen consisted of peripheral blood, obtained from a patient treated with photon-based radiotherapy. CDR3 region: CATSTPAGATNEKLFF. The nucleotides read TGTGCCACCAGCACCCCCGCAGGTGCAACTAATGAAAAACTGTTTTTT.